The 29 T cell receptor beta chains below were found in one sample sequenced in a study of blood T cell repertoires in COVID-19. The data were produced by immunoSEQ multiplex PCR, yet TCRdb's version contains in-frame clones alone and is incomplete. Among roughly 250,000 clones listed, over 75% were seen once. Sequenced material: peripheral blood. The receptors were sampled from a woman between 40 and 55 years old who had recovered from COVID-19.

The chain joins TRBV4-3 to TRBJ2-1; D is unresolved. The CDR3 is 15 amino acids. In germline, CDR1 is LGHNA, CDR2 YSLEER. Trimming took 2 bases from V and 1 from J, leaving 9 bases between them. The CDR3 is CASSQLPGSYNEQFF. CDR3 coding DNA: TGCGCCAGCAGCCAACTACCAGGATCCTACAATGAGCAGTTCTTC.

The chain joins TRBV30 to TRBJ1-2; TRBD1 might be the D (6 bases). Germline V gene data show CDR1 as GTSNPN and CDR2 as SVGIG (reference sequence). CDR3 length: 13 residues. This CDR3 is CGSRGAGAYGYTF. In DNA form, the CDR3 reads TGTGGAAGTCGGGGGGCAGGGGCTTATGGCTACACCTTC.

This clone appeared a single time. The chain couples TRBV24-1 to TRBJ1-4; D ambiguous. CDR1 and CDR2 (germline): KGHDR, SFDVKD. This CDR3 is built from 16 residues. Trimming removed 2 bases at V and 8 bases at J, with 17 bases between. The CDR3 bases are TGTGCCACCAGTGATTCCAAGGACGGGATGGGAGAAAAACTGTTTTTT. Amino acids: CATSDSKDGMGEKLFF.

The chain couples TRBV5-4 to TRBJ2-5; 14 positions agree with TRBD2. CDR3 size: 17 residues. Germline V CDR1 and CDR2: SGHNT, YYREEE (reference sequence). V lost 3 bases and J lost 5; bases outside the gene matches: 9. The CDR3 here is CASSYRLAGGPVETQYF. As DNA, the CDR3 is TGTGCCAGCAGCTACAGACTAGCGGGGGGGCCAGTTGAGACCCAGTACTTC.

The chain uses TRBV3-1 (or the pseudogene TRBV3-2) and TRBJ2-5; 10 bases align to TRBD2. The germline gives CDR1 LGHDT, CDR2 YNNKEL (reference sequence). The CDR3 length is 13 residues. J was trimmed by 5 bases and V by 4 bases; bases with no gene match: 1. The CDR3 sequence is CASSPGLAETQYF. The DNA of the CDR3 is TGTGCCAGCAGCCCGGGACTAGCGGAGACCCAGTACTTC.

The chain recombines TRBV6-5 with TRBJ1-1; D is undetermined. There are 15 residues in the CDR3. Germline V CDR1 and CDR2: MNHEY, SVGAGI. V shed 2 bases and J shed 4 bases, with 14 bases lying between them. The CDR3: CASSYGEGRGTEAFF. Here the CDR3 DNA reads TGTGCCAGCAGTTACGGGGAGGGTCGGGGCACTGAAGCTTTCTTT.

The V and J genes are TRBV12-3 or TRBV12-4 and TRBJ2-7; a possible D gene is TRBD2 (5 bases). The CDR3 runs to 11 residues. As DNA, the CDR3 is TGTGCGAGCGAGCGGAGACGGTGGCAGTACTTC. Translating it yields CASERRRWQYF.

The V call is TRBV10-3, the J call TRBJ2-7, with TRBD2 matching over 7 bases. Germline-derived CDR1 and CDR2 are ENHRY and SYGVKD. Trimming cost V 0 bases and J 0 bases; bases outside gene matches: 5. The CDR3 covers 16 residues. The CDR3 reads CAISESGGGYSYEQYF. In DNA, the CDR3 is TGTGCCATCAGTGAGTCAGGCGGGGGATACTCCTACGAGCAGTACTTC.

The chain carries TRBV18 and TRBJ2-7; 9 nucleotides match TRBD1. The length of the CDR3 is 16 residues. V trimming: 3 bases; J trimming: 2 bases; junction bases outside the gene matches: 8. Germline V CDR1 and CDR2: KGHSH, LQKENI. The CDR3 reads CASSPVLGQGTYEQYF. The CDR3 DNA reads as TGTGCCAGCTCACCTGTTCTGGGACAGGGTACCTACGAGCAGTACTTC.

The chain combines TRBV19 with TRBJ1-5, with TRBD1 as a possible D gene (5 bases). CDR1 LNHDA and CDR2 SQIVND come from the germline V gene (reference sequence). CDR3 length: 14 amino acids. V lost 5 bases and J lost 4, with 12 bases in between. The CDR3 DNA follows: TGTGCCAGTAGTCTGACCGGGGGGAATCAGCCCCAGCATTTT. Residues: CASSLTGGNQPQHF.

The chain couples TRBV5-4 to TRBJ2-5; D remains ambiguous. CDR3 length: 11 residues. V dropped 2 bases and J dropped 5 bases, with 4 bases sitting between them. Germline V gene data show CDR1 as SGHNT and CDR2 as YYREEE (reference sequence). The CDR3 sequence: CASSFQETQYF. CDR3 DNA sequence: TGTGCCAGCAGCTTCCAGGAGACCCAGTACTTC.

CDR3 in amino acids: CASSLGTGESYEQYF. The CDR3 DNA reads as TGTGCCAGCAGCTTGGGGACAGGGGAGTCCTACGAGCAGTACTTC. The chain employs TRBV28 and TRBJ2-7; TRBD1 aligns across 10 bases. V shed 6 bases, J shed 1 base, and the junction held 6 bases outside the gene matches. The CDR3 runs 15 residues. Germline V lookup: CDR1 MDHEN, CDR2 SYDVKM.

The rearrangement uses TRBV4-3 and TRBJ2-6, with D maybe TRBD2 (5 bases). The V gene's germline CDR1 is LGHNA and CDR2 YSLEER. V lost 0 bases and J 1 base, leaving 7 bases between the germline ends. This CDR3 contains 16 residues. Written as DNA, the CDR3 is TGCGCCAGCAGCCAAGAGGGAGCTTCTGGGGCCAACGTCCTGACTTTC. Its translation is CASSQEGASGANVLTF.

The rearrangement uses TRBV5-1 and TRBJ2-1, with D maybe TRBD2 (6 bases). CDR3 length: 16 amino acids. CDR1 and CDR2 from the germline V gene are SGHRS and YFSETQ. V was pared by 4 bases and J by 0 bases, with 14 bases between. The CDR3 protein is CASSPGLLYSYNEQFF. The CDR3 DNA reads TGCGCCAGCAGCCCGGGACTCCTATACTCCTACAATGAGCAGTTCTTC.

This rearrangement joins TRBV4-1 to TRBJ2-2, with 9 bases aligning to TRBD2. V was clipped by 1 base and J by 6 bases; unmatched bases: 6. Germline CDR1 MGHRA, CDR2 YSYEKL. The CDR3 spans 16 residues. The CDR3 sequence: CASSQGTSAGPGELFF. Here the CDR3 DNA reads TGCGCCAGCAGCCAAGGGACTAGCGCGGGGCCCGGGGAGCTGTTTTTT.

The count of this clone is one. The rearrangement links TRBV19 to TRBJ1-5, with 7 bases fitting TRBD1. V dropped 0 bases and J dropped 11; count of bases not matched to a gene: 10. CDR3 length: 15 amino acids. The V gene's germline CDR1 is LNHDA and CDR2 SQIVND (reference sequence). The CDR3 DNA follows: TGTGCCAGTAGTATAGATATGACAGGGAGGTTGACCCAGCATTTT. Residues: CASSIDMTGRLTQHF. Full variable domain (rest looked up from reference TRBV19 and TRBJ1-5): DGGITQSPKYLFRKEGQNVTLSCEQNLNHDAMYWYRQDPGQGLRLIYYSQIVNDFQKGDIAEGYSVSREKKESFPLTVTSAQKNPTAFYLCASSIDMTGRLTQHFGDGTRLSIL.

The J gene is TRBJ2-1, the V gene TRBV4-2, with TRBD1 identical over 7 bases. The junction had 1 base not matched to a gene; V was cut back by 1 base and J by 4 bases. Germline V CDR1 and CDR2: LGHNA, YNFKEQ. The CDR3 is 14 amino acids. The CDR3: CASSQGQGYNEQFF. In nucleotides, the CDR3 is TGTGCCAGCAGCCAAGGACAGGGTTACAATGAGCAGTTCTTC.

CDR3: CAILGGASYYGYTF. CDR3 sequence (DNA): TGTGCCATACTAGGGGGGGCGAGTTACTATGGCTACACCTTC. The rearrangement uses TRBV6-5 and TRBJ1-2; a possible D gene is TRBD1 (6 bases). In germline, CDR1 is MNHEY, CDR2 SVGAGI. The V gene lost 10 bases and the J gene lost 3 bases, with 18 bases spanning the gap. This CDR3 has 14 residues.

This clone was seen a single time. The chain uses TRBV6-1 and TRBJ1-5; possible D gene TRBD1, 5 bases. This CDR3 spans 15 amino acids. Germline V CDR1 and CDR2: MNHNS, SASEGT. V was cut by 3 bases and J by 7 bases, with 16 bases left in between. In DNA, the CDR3 is TGTGCCAGCAGTGACGAGCAGGGAATTGGCCAGCCCCAGCATTTT. This gives the protein CASSDEQGIGQPQHF.

As to this clone: One end of the junction varies from germline; a read error may be responsible. This chain connects TRBV19 to TRBJ2-6, with a weak D call TRBD1 (6 bases). CDR1 LNHDA and CDR2 SQIVND come from the germline V gene (reference sequence). The length of the CDR3 is 18 residues. The CDR3 region is CASNIQGRSLAGANVLTF. In nucleotides, the CDR3 is TGTGCCAGTAATATACAGGGTAGAAGCTTAGCTGGGGCCAACGTCCTGACTTTC.

This chain joins TRBV6-2 or TRBV6-3 and TRBJ2-1; no clear D. This CDR3 is built from 17 residues. Germline V lookup: CDR1 MNHEY, CDR2 SVGEGT. Trimming cost V 6 bases and J 3 bases, with 21 bases left between them. The CDR3, as DNA: TGTGCCAGCAGCCAACGTCCCTTCCCGTTCAGCTACAATGAGCAGTTCTTC. It codes for CASSQRPFPFSYNEQFF.

V gene TRBV7-8 combines with J gene TRBJ1-2, with 7 positions matching TRBD1. CDR3 length equals 15 residues. V lost 5 bases, J lost 0 bases, and 6 bases stayed unmatched. Germline values: CDR1 SGHVS, CDR2 FQNEAQ. The CDR3 nucleotides read TGTGCCAGCAGCCAAGGGGACAGCTCTAACTATGGCTACACCTTC. Residues: CASSQGDSSNYGYTF.

The J gene is TRBJ2-4, the V gene TRBV5-1; D unresolved. Germline assignment: CDR1 SGHRS and CDR2 YFSETQ. The CDR3 covers 13 residues. Trimming cost V 3 bases and J 0 bases, with 4 bases left between them. The CDR3: CASSSVAKNIQYF. CDR3 nucleotide sequence: TGCGCCAGCAGCTCCGTAGCCAAAAACATTCAGTACTTC.

This chain's CDR3 is CASSPQENSSGNTIYF. The CDR3 DNA reads as TGTGCCAGCTCACCACAAGAGAACAGCTCTGGAAACACCATATATTTT. The rearrangement uses TRBV18 and TRBJ1-3; D is unclear. The CDR3 loop spans 16 amino acids. Germline V gene data show CDR1 as KGHSH and CDR2 as LQKENI. V lost 1 base to trimming and J lost 0 bases, with 10 bases between them.

The rearrangement uses TRBV6-2 or TRBV6-3 and TRBJ1-6; TRBD1 matches at 7 bases. The V and J ends lost 4 bases and 2 bases, in that order; junction bases with no gene match: 8. The germline V gene has CDR1 MNHEY and CDR2 SVGEGT. The CDR3 is 17 residues long. The CDR3 nucleotides read TGTGCCAGCAGTTGGAGCCGGGACAGAACCTATAATTCACCCCTCCACTTT. It is translated as CASSWSRDRTYNSPLHF.

The chain couples TRBV3-1 (or the pseudogene TRBV3-2) to TRBJ2-2; 10 bases are a match to TRBD2. J gave up 1 base and V 4 bases, and 3 bases lay outside the gene matches. Per the germline V gene, CDR1 is LGHDT and CDR2 is YNNKEL (reference sequence). This CDR3 is built from 16 residues. Here the CDR3 reads CASSRWTSGNTGELFF. CDR3 in DNA: TGTGCCAGCAGCCGATGGACTAGCGGGAACACCGGGGAGCTGTTTTTT.

This sequence joins TRBV6-4 and TRBJ1-3, with no clear D. The ends were cut back, 7 bases at V and 0 bases at J, with 16 bases in the middle. The germline gives CDR1 MRHNA, CDR2 SNTAGT. The CDR3 is 16 amino acids. The chain's CDR3 is CASTPLGGPSGNTIYF. The DNA of the CDR3 is TGTGCCAGCACCCCCCTTGGCGGGCCCTCTGGAAACACCATATATTTT.

The chain carries TRBV19 and TRBJ1-5; D not certain. Germline V gives CDR1 LNHDA, CDR2 SQIVND (reference sequence). V was shortened by 1 base and J by 7 bases, with 14 bases between the two germline ends. This CDR3 comprises 15 residues. In nucleotides, the CDR3 is TGTGCCAGTAGTATAGGTTTCTATTCGGGACAGCCCCAGCATTTT. It is translated as CASSIGFYSGQPQHF.

This clone has more than one count but fewer than ten. The rearrangement links TRBV7-2 to TRBJ1-2, with TRBD1 as a possible D gene (5 bases). CDR1 is SGHTA and CDR2 is FQGNSA in the germline V gene. The CDR3 extends over 13 amino acids. The V end was cut by 1 base, the J end by 4 bases, with 7 bases between. The CDR3 coding sequence is TGTGCCAGCAGCTTAGGCAGGGTCTATGGCTACACCTTC. Translation: CASSLGRVYGYTF.